Each of the 28 T cell receptor beta chains below was sequenced from the same sample in a study of T cell repertoires in cytomegalovirus infection (dated by TCRdb to the late 2010s). TCRdb shows the sequencer as Illumina HiSeq 1500. TCRdb applied fastp at Q25 and MiXCR to the public reads, then kept only in-frame beta chains. Here each entry gathers all rows of one CDR3 protein and keeps the most common genes and DNA. Present in this sample are about 130,000 distinct CDR3 sequences, approximately 8.8% of which were seen just once. Clones ranked in the top ten supply 9.5% to 13% of the sample. Sequencing was done on a sample of PBMCs. These receptors were collected from a human donor in good health (CMV status not recorded). Some clones in this sample may be carry-over from other donors' samples.

This chain joins TRBV20-1 and TRBJ1-1, with TRBD1 identical over 9 bases. Germline CDR1 and CDR2: DFQATT and SNEGSKA (reference sequence). This CDR3 is built from 17 residues. The junction had 16 bases not matched to a gene; V was cut back by 7 bases and J by 1 base. CDR3 coding DNA: TGCAGTGGAATGAGGTGGGACAGGGCGACCCCGAACACTGAAGCTTTCTTT. It yields the protein CSGMRWDRATPNTEAFF.

The chain joins TRBV5-1 to TRBJ2-4; either TRBD1 or TRBD2 may fit D (6 bases each). The CDR3 length is 14 residues. Looked up from germline, CDR1 is SGHRS and CDR2 is YFSETQ. V shed 2 bases and J shed 5 bases, with 11 bases lying between them. The CDR3 region is CASSFGGSENIQYF. The CDR3 DNA follows: TGCGCCAGCAGCTTCGGGGGCTCGGAAAACATTCAGTACTTC.

The chain recombines TRBV29-1 with TRBJ2-3; D gene ambiguous. The germline V gene has CDR1 SQVTM and CDR2 ANQGSEA. Trimming shortened V by 8 bases and J by 1 base, and 10 bases separated the two germline ends. The length of the CDR3 is 12 residues. DNA for the CDR3: TGCAGCTTTCAGGTCCGCACAGATACGCAGTATTTT. Its protein product is CSFQVRTDTQYF.

The genes are TRBV19 and TRBJ2-3; D gene ambiguous. The CDR3 runs to 11 residues. The V gene lost 9 bases and the J gene lost 0 bases, with 4 bases spanning the gap. Germline values: CDR1 LNHDA, CDR2 SQIVND (reference sequence). The CDR3 nucleotides are TGTGCCAGCACTAGCACAGATACGCAGTATTTT. As protein: CASTSTDTQYF. The full variable domain, its missing parts supplied by reference TRBV19 and TRBJ2-3, is DGGITQSPKYLFRKEGQNVTLSCEQNLNHDAMYWYRQDPGQGLRLIYYSQIVNDFQKGDIAEGYSVSREKKESFPLTVTSAQKNPTAFYLCASTSTDTQYFGPGTRLTVL.

This clonotype was observed at least ten times. The chain carries TRBV7-8 and TRBJ2-7, with a tentative D call TRBD1 (6 bases). The CDR3 runs 14 residues. The V end lost 6 bases, the J end lost 1 base, and 13 bases lay between the germline ends. Germline V CDR1 and CDR2: SGHVS, FQNEAQ. This CDR3 reads CASRPGAESYEQYF. For the CDR3, the DNA is TGTGCCAGCAGACCAGGGGCGGAGTCCTACGAGCAGTACTTC.

This clonotype is a singleton in its sample. The V gene is TRBV5-1, the J gene TRBJ2-3; D ambiguous. Trimming pared 4 bases from V and 0 bases from J, leaving 6 bases between. Germline-derived CDR1 and CDR2 are SGHRS and YFSETQ. This CDR3 region has 13 residues. CDR3 sequence reads: CASSDTSTDTQYF. CDR3 nucleotides: TGCGCCAGCAGCGATACCAGCACAGATACGCAGTATTTT. The whole variable domain, remainder taken from reference TRBV5-1 and TRBJ2-3, is KAGVTQTPRYLIKTRGQQVTLSCSPISGHRSVSWYQQTPGQGLQFLFEYFSETQRNKGNFPGRFSGRQFSNSRSEMNVSTLELGDSALYLCASSDTSTDTQYFGPGTRLTVL.

This clonotype was found many times. The chain has TRBV7-2 and TRBJ1-1; no reliable D call. The germline V and J ends were trimmed by 3 bases and 0 bases, with 8 bases remaining between them. Germline lookup yields CDR1 SGHTA and CDR2 FQGNSA. The CDR3 contains 14 residues. The CDR3 DNA sequence: TGTGCCAGCAGCTTCCCAGGTATGAACACTGAAGCTTTCTTT. Its protein is CASSFPGMNTEAFF.

This clonotype appeared many times. The V and J genes are TRBV5-6 and TRBJ2-5, with unresolved D. Deletions cut 1 base from V and 1 base from J, with 8 bases between. The CDR3 has 14 residues. Germline CDR1 is SGHDT and CDR2 is YYEEEE. CDR3 nucleotide sequence: TGTGCCAGCAGCTTGCCAGATTTCCAAGAGACCCAGTACTTC. Protein: CASSLPDFQETQYF. Full variable domain (rest looked up from reference TRBV5-6 and TRBJ2-5): DAGVTQSPTHLIKTRGQQVTLRCSPKSGHDTVSWYQQALGQGPQFIFQYYEEEERQRGNFPDRFSGHQFPNYSSELNVNALLLGDSALYLCASSLPDFQETQYFGPGTRLLVL.

J is TRBJ1-2 and V is TRBV29-1; D is possibly TRBD1 (5 bases). Germline values: CDR1 SQVTM, CDR2 ANQGSEA. Trimming took 2 bases from V and 8 from J, leaving 12 bases between them. This CDR3 is built from 12 residues. CDR3 region: CSVESGAGGYTF. The CDR3 DNA reads TGCAGCGTTGAATCCGGTGCAGGGGGCTACACCTTC.

This clonotype was found many times. The J gene is TRBJ1-1, the V gene TRBV11-2; D gene unclear. V lost 5 bases and J lost 5, with 12 bases in between. The CDR3 has 13 residues. Germline V gene sequence: CDR1 SGHAT, CDR2 FQNNGV. The CDR3 spells CASSPDVRTEAFF. The CDR3 region has the DNA TGTGCCAGCAGCCCGGACGTTCGAACTGAAGCTTTCTTT.

This clonotype was counted many times. This chain connects TRBV2 to TRBJ1-1; a weak D match, TRBD1 (6 bases). The CDR3 runs 15 residues. The V and J ends lost 7 bases and 1 base respectively, with 16 bases between them. Germline loops: CDR1 SNHLY, CDR2 FYNNEI. The CDR3 bases are TGTGCCAGCACCCTCGGGGGCGCGGGGAACACTGAAGCTTTCTTT. It specifies CASTLGGAGNTEAFF.

This clonotype was seen a handful of times. A clone one base away is much larger, so this may be a read error. CDR3 bases: TGTACCAGCAGTCCCACAGGGGGCTCCTACAATGAGCAGTTCTTC. It is translated as CTSSPTGGSYNEQFF. The chain has TRBV6-5 and TRBJ2-1, with 8 bases fitting TRBD1. CDR1 is MNHEY and CDR2 is SVGAGI in the germline V gene. CDR3 length: 15 residues.

Many counts were recorded for this clonotype. The gene calls are TRBV7-9 and TRBJ2-5, with D perhaps TRBD2 (6 bases). The CDR3 has 14 amino acids. Trimming cost V 6 bases and J 5 bases, with 16 bases left between them. Germline V gene sequence: CDR1 SEHNR, CDR2 FQNEAQ (reference sequence). The CDR3 loop reads CASSTVGGTETQYF. Written as DNA, the CDR3 is TGTGCCAGCAGTACCGTGGGGGGAACGGAGACCCAGTACTTC.

The gene calls are TRBV20-1 and TRBJ1-1; 7 bases align to TRBD1. The CDR3 has 14 amino acids. Germline-derived CDR1 and CDR2 are DFQATT and SNEGSKA (reference sequence). V dropped 6 bases and J dropped 1; count of bases not matched to a gene: 8. Here the CDR3 reads CSATIGTANTEAFF. The CDR3 DNA reads TGCAGTGCAACTATAGGGACAGCGAACACTGAAGCTTTCTTT.

This clonotype has ten or more counts. J is TRBJ2-2 and V is TRBV6-5; D uncertain. The germline V and J ends were trimmed by 6 bases and 5 bases, with 7 bases remaining between them. Germline CDR1 MNHEY, CDR2 SVGAGI. The CDR3 loop spans 12 amino acids. DNA for the CDR3: TGTGCCAGCAGGCAGAATACCGGGGAGCTGTTTTTT. It codes for CASRQNTGELFF.

This clonotype was seen many times. The chain couples TRBV12-3 or TRBV12-4 to TRBJ1-5; D gene ambiguous. Deletions cut 2 bases from V and 0 bases from J, with 11 bases between. The CDR3 has 16 residues. CDR3 in DNA: TGTGCCAGCAGTTTATGTGGGTTTTGTAGCAATCAGCCCCAGCATTTT. It specifies CASSLCGFCSNQPQHF.

This clonotype was recorded many times. The J gene is TRBJ1-1, the V gene TRBV7-2; tentative D call: TRBD1 (6 bases). CDR1 is SGHTA and CDR2 is FQGNSA in the germline V gene. Trimming took 7 bases from V and 10 from J, leaving 19 bases between them. CDR3 size: 13 residues. The CDR3 reads CASTETRGSLAFF. The DNA for the CDR3 is TGTGCCAGCACCGAAACGAGGGGGTCGTTAGCTTTCTTT. Together with reference TRBV7-2 and TRBJ1-1, the CDR3 gives the full variable domain: GAGVSQSPSNKVTEKGKDVELRCDPISGHTALYWYRQSLGQGLEFLIYFQGNSAPDKSGLPSDRFSAERTGGSVSTLTIQRTQQEDSAVYLCASTETRGSLAFFGQGTRLTVV.

This clonotype has a count of ten or more. The chain recombines TRBV10-2 with TRBJ1-1; the match to TRBD1 covers 9 bases. The CDR3 has 15 residues. After removal of 6 bases from V and 0 bases from J, the junction contained 5 bases not matched to a gene. Per the germline V gene, CDR1 is WSHSY and CDR2 is SAAADI. CDR3 bases: TGCGCCAGCAGAAGGACAGGGGACTTGAACACTGAAGCTTTCTTT. This codes for CASRRTGDLNTEAFF.

This clonotype was detected once. The chain uses TRBV29-1 and TRBJ1-1, with unresolved D. CDR1 and CDR2 (germline): SQVTM, ANQGSEA. This CDR3 spans 14 amino acids. Between the trimmed V and J ends, which lost 4 bases and 2 bases, there was a span of 14 bases. In nucleotides, the CDR3 is TGCAGCGTTGGAGGTTGGGATTCTAACACTGAAGCTTTCTTT. This codes for CSVGGWDSNTEAFF.

V is TRBV20-1 and J is TRBJ2-1; 10 positions agree with TRBD2. Germline V lookup: CDR1 DFQATT, CDR2 SNEGSKA (reference sequence). The junction had 4 bases not matched to a gene; V was cut back by 5 bases and J by 6 bases. The CDR3 runs to 13 residues. In DNA, the CDR3 is TGCAGTGCTGAGCGGGGGGGAATCAATGAGCAGTTCTTC. Translating it yields CSAERGGINEQFF.

This clonotype was counted ten times or more. The chain joins TRBV12-3 or TRBV12-4 to TRBJ1-5; tentative D call: TRBD1 (6 bases). This CDR3 region has 17 residues. With 4 bases removed from V and 0 bases from J, the gap between germline ends came to 16 bases. CDR3 DNA: TGTGCCAGCAGTTCCCGGGCAGGGGACCTTAGCAATCAGCCCCAGCATTTT. Translating it yields CASSSRAGDLSNQPQHF.

This clonotype was recorded at least ten times. V is TRBV12-3 or TRBV12-4 and J is TRBJ1-1; 8 bases line up with TRBD1. V was clipped by 6 bases and J by 5 bases; unmatched bases: 5. CDR3 length: 13 residues. CDR3 DNA sequence: TGTGCCAGCAGCCGGACAGGGTTGACTGAAGCTTTCTTT. Its translation is CASSRTGLTEAFF.

Regarding this clonotype: At one of its ends the junction is not consistent with the germline gene, which may arise from a read error. The CDR3 sequence: CASQNTETQYF. The CDR3 DNA reads TGTGCCAGCCAAAATACAGAGACGCAGTATTTT. The chain joins TRBV18 to TRBJ2-3, with unresolved D. CDR1 KGHSH and CDR2 LQKENI come from the germline V gene. This CDR3 region has 11 residues.

With regard to this clonotype: A much larger clonotype is one base distant, so this may be a read error. The rearrangement links TRBV19 to TRBJ1-5; D remains ambiguous. Germline values: CDR1 LNHDA, CDR2 SQIVND (reference sequence). The CDR3 is 12 residues long. The CDR3 protein is CASRFLDQPEHF. Written as DNA, the CDR3 is TGTGCCAGTAGATTCTTGGATCAGCCCGAGCATTTT.

In its sample, this clonotype was seen many times. This rearrangement joins TRBV2 to TRBJ2-1, with D unresolved. Trimming left V 3 bases short and J 1 base short, with 4 bases between. Germline V gene data show CDR1 as SNHLY and CDR2 as FYNNEI. CDR3 length: 13 residues. CDR3 nucleotide sequence: TGTGCCAGCAGTGAGTGGTCCTACAATGAGCAGTTCTTC. Its translation is CASSEWSYNEQFF.

There are many counts of this clonotype. The chain has TRBV10-3 and TRBJ2-3, with D perhaps matching TRBD1 or TRBD2 (5 bases each). Germline values: CDR1 ENHRY, CDR2 SYGVKD. Trimming removed 7 bases at V and 5 bases at J, with 16 bases between. This CDR3 is 14 amino acids long. DNA of the CDR3: TGTGCCATCAAATCGACGGGGACGATAGATACGCAGTATTTT. It encodes CAIKSTGTIDTQYF.

There are many counts of this clonotype. This sequence joins TRBV7-2 and TRBJ1-1; D is possibly TRBD1 (5 bases). The CDR3 consists of 14 residues. The germline V and J ends were trimmed by 4 bases and 0 bases, with 9 bases remaining between them. From germline, CDR1 is SGHTA and CDR2 FQGNSA. The CDR3 DNA follows: TGTGCCAGCAGCTGGGGGAATATGAACACTGAAGCTTTCTTT. Translation: CASSWGNMNTEAFF.

This clonotype occurred many times. V gene TRBV7-8 combines with J gene TRBJ2-3; D is unresolved. Per the germline V gene, CDR1 is SGHVS and CDR2 is FQNEAQ. CDR3 length equals 16 residues. V lost 3 bases to trimming and J lost 4 bases, with 17 bases between them. The CDR3 spells CASSFTFGPHPDTQYF. The CDR3 DNA is TGTGCCAGCAGCTTTACCTTCGGCCCTCACCCAGATACGCAGTATTTT.